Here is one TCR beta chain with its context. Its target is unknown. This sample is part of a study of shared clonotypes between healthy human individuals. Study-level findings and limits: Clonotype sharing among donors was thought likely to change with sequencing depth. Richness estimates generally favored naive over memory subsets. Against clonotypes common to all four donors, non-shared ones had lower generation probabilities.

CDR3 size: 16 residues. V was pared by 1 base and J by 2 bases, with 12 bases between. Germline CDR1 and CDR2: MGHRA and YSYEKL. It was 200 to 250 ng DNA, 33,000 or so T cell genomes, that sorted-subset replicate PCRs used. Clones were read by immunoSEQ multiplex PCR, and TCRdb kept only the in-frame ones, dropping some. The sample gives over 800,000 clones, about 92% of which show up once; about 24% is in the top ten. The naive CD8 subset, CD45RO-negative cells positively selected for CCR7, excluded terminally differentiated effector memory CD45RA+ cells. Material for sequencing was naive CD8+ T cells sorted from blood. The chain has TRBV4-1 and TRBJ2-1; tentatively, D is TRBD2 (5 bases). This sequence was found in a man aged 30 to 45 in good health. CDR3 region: CASSQGLGETYNEQFF. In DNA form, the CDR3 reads TGCGCCAGCAGCCAAGGGTTGGGAGAGACCTACAATGAGCAGTTCTTC.